This entry features one T cell receptor (beta chain) sequence. V dropped 0 bases and J dropped 5 bases, with 11 bases sitting between them. This CDR3 contains 14 residues. From germline, CDR1 is MGHRA and CDR2 YSYEKL. The sample belongs to a study of blood T cell repertoires in COVID-19. Data came from immunoSEQ multiplex PCR; TCRdb stores just in-frame clones and leaves some out. The data show 400,000 or so clones, 80% to 90% seen once. This sequence originates from a man younger than 30 with COVID-19, enrolled during active disease. The sample was peripheral blood. V gene TRBV4-1 combines with J gene TRBJ2-7, with a weak D call TRBD2 (6 bases). Written as DNA, the CDR3 is TGCGCCAGCAGCCAAGATATTGGAGGGAACGAGCAGTACTTC. Its translation is CASSQDIGGNEQYF.